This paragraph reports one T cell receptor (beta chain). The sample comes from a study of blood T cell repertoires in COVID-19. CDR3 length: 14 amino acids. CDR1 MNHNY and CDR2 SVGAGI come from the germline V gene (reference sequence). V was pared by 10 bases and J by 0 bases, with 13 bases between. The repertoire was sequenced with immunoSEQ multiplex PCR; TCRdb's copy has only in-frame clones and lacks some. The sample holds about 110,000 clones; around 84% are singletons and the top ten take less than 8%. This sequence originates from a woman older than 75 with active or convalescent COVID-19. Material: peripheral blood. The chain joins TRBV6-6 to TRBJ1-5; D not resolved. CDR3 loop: CATLAGFSNQPQHF. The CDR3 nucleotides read TGTGCCACCCTGGCCGGGTTTAGCAATCAGCCCCAGCATTTT.